This passage covers 8 T cell receptor beta chains from one sample sequenced in a study of regulatory T cells in long-lasting Graves disease. Sample time point: newly diagnosed GD, antithyroid drugs for less than 3 months. The TCR library used RNA extracted from PBMCs. The TCR beta library used iRepertoire HTBI primers with Arm-PCR amplification of CDR3. TCRdb re-derived calls from the multiplex PCR reads in MiXCR, one entry per CDR3 protein. Altogether about 610,000 distinct CDR3 sequences are present, approximately 16% being singletons, with the ten largest covering more than 10%. Another study also made use of these data, one on T cells in Graves' hyperthyroidism and ophthalmopathy.

The sequencing used peripheral blood mononuclear cells (PBMCs), collected at new diagnosis, from a patient treated with antithyroid drugs. The receptors come from a man in his late teens or twenties with Graves disease.

This clonotype was detected many times. This chain joins TRBV12-3 or TRBV12-4 and TRBJ2-5, with D possibly being TRBD2 (7 bases). V lost 2 bases and J lost 5, with 12 bases in between. The CDR3 contains 14 residues. The CDR3 region has the DNA TGTGCCAGCAGTTTATTAGGGGGGGTGGAGACCCAGTACTTC. It translates to CASSLLGGVETQYF.

This clonotype has a count of ten or more. The rearrangement links TRBV30 to TRBJ2-7; D unresolved. The ends were cut back, 3 bases at V and 0 bases at J, with 12 bases in the middle. The CDR3 has 14 residues. Germline CDR1 reads GTSNPN; CDR2 reads SVGIG (reference sequence). CDR3: CAWRIGRSSYEQYF. CDR3 coding DNA: TGTGCCTGGAGGATTGGAAGGAGCTCCTACGAGCAGTACTTC. The whole variable domain, remainder taken from reference TRBV30 and TRBJ2-7, is SQTIHQWPATLVQPVGSPLSLECTVEGTSNPNLYWYRQAAGRGLQLLFYSVGIGQISSEVPQNLSASRPQDRQFILSSKKLLLSDSGFYLCAWRIGRSSYEQYFGPGTRLTVT.

As regards this clonotype: This may be a read error: a much more frequent sequence differs by one nucleotide. This chain uses TRBV6-9 with TRBJ1-2; TRBD1 is a possible D gene (5 bases). CDR3 length: 14 residues. Deletions cut 3 bases from V and 2 bases from J, with 10 bases between. Germline V lookup: CDR1 MNHGY, CDR2 SVAAGI. The CDR3 region has the DNA TGTGCCAGCAGTTACCAGAGGGGAAACTATGGCTACACCTTC. Amino acid sequence: CASSYQRGNYGYTF.

This clonotype came up many times. The chain couples TRBV3-1 to TRBJ2-7; TRBD2 might be the D (5 bases). V was shortened by 1 base and J by 7 bases, with 5 bases between the two germline ends. Germline V gene data show CDR1 as LGHDT and CDR2 as YNNKEL (reference sequence). CDR3 length equals 11 residues. CDR3 coding DNA: TGTGCCAGCAGCCAAGCGGGAGAGCAGTACTTC. It encodes CASSQAGEQYF.

This clonotype was detected ten times or more. The chain links TRBV5-1 to TRBJ1-1; 10 positions agree with TRBD1. The germline V gene has CDR1 SGHRS and CDR2 YFSETQ. The CDR3 consists of 13 residues. V trimming: 7 bases; J trimming: 5 bases; junction bases outside the gene matches: 5. CDR3 bases: TGCGCCAGCCGACAGGGGGCTAGGACTGAAGCTTTCTTT. Translating it yields CASRQGARTEAFF.

A few counts support this clonotype. The rearrangement links TRBV28 to TRBJ2-2, with 10 bases lining up with TRBD2. Trimming at V came to 6 bases and at J to 6 bases, leaving 4 bases not matched to a gene. The CDR3 runs to 14 residues. Germline CDR1 and CDR2: MDHEN and SYDVKM. This chain's CDR3 is CASRPGLASGELFF. DNA for the CDR3: TGTGCCAGCAGACCGGGACTAGCGTCCGGGGAGCTGTTTTTT. Drawing the rest from reference TRBV28 and TRBJ2-2, the complete variable domain is DVKVTQSSRYLVKRTGEKVFLECVQDMDHENMFWYRQDPGLGLRLIYFSYDVKMKEKGDIPEGYSVSREKKERFSLILESASTNQTSMYLCASRPGLASGELFFGEGSRLTVL.

Many counts were recorded for this clonotype. The chain has TRBV12-3 or TRBV12-4 and TRBJ2-5; a possible D gene is TRBD2 (5 bases). Trimming shortened V by 0 bases and J by 3 bases, and 11 bases separated the two germline ends. CDR3 length: 15 residues. As DNA, the CDR3 is TGTGCCAGCAGTTTAGCGGGAGTTCTTGAAGAGACCCAGTACTTC. Translation: CASSLAGVLEETQYF.

This clonotype has more than one count but fewer than ten. The chain uses TRBV20-1 and TRBJ1-4, with D possibly matching TRBD1 (5 bases). V lost 3 bases and J lost 7, with 18 bases in between. There are 15 residues in the CDR3. The germline CDR1 and CDR2 sequences are DFQATT and SNEGSKA (reference sequence). The CDR3, as DNA: TGCAGTGCTAGGGGGGATTCAGGGAATGGTGAAAAACTGTTTTTT. Its translation is CSARGDSGNGEKLFF.